The T cell receptor (beta chain) under discussion was sequenced for a study of blood T cell repertoires in COVID-19. At the level of the study: Collection of acute and convalescent COVID-19 samples took place in the United States, Italy and Spain.

TCRdb's table, derived via immunoSEQ multiplex PCR, lists solely in-frame clones and lacks some. Of 210,000 or so clones listed, under 90% are singletons. The TCR was taken from an elderly woman with active or convalescent COVID-19. Sequencing input: peripheral blood.

CDR3 nucleotide sequence: TGTGCCAGCAGACGCCTTACTAGCGACATCTACAATGAGCAGTTCTTC. This sequence encodes CASRRLTSDIYNEQFF. The chain has TRBV5-4 and TRBJ2-1; 7 bases fit TRBD2. This CDR3 is built from 16 residues. The trim removed 5 bases at V and 3 bases at J, leaving 11 bases unmatched. Germline loops: CDR1 SGHNT, CDR2 YYREEE (reference sequence). Using reference TRBV5-4 and TRBJ2-1 for the parts outside the CDR3, the full variable domain is ETGVTQSPTHLIKTRGQQVTLRCSSQSGHNTVSWYQQALGQGPQFIFQYYREEENGRGNFPPRFSGLQFPNYSSELNVNALELDDSALYLCASRRLTSDIYNEQFFGPGTRLTVL.